This TCR beta chain derives from a study of T cell responses to AZD1222 COVID-19 vaccine (dated by TCRdb to 2020 to 2023). A note on the overall study: Because spike-specific TCR depth and breadth did not differ between the two schedules, AZD1222 recipients who got a second dose at roughly 4 weeks were pooled with those who got a second dose at roughly 12 weeks. A total of 233 trial participants underwent TCR sequencing, of whom 200 to 220 received two doses of AZD1222 and roughly 25 received two doses of the MenACWY control vaccine. Trial participants were enrolled by age into subgroups of 18-55, 56-69 and 70-plus years, and roughly 160, 29 and 62 TCR-sequenced participants, respectively, were included in these subgroups. What the authors observed across the whole study: Epitopes outside the regions mutated in the B.1.351 and B.1.1.7 variants were reportedly recognized by nearly half of the unique spike-specific TCRs. After two AZD1222 doses, both the breadth and the depth of spike-specific TCRs were significantly higher than at day 0 and than in MenACWY recipients. Conclusions about previously exposed vaccinees are limited, since just six or seven AZD1222 recipients were seropositive for SARS-CoV-2 at baseline. The vaccine-associated CD4 TCRs covered the entire spike protein, and the dominant responses fell in regions 160-218 and 743-854. Because no samples from the day 14 peak response were available, repertoires could be characterized only after the peak T cell response. Most participants were white British and females outnumbered males, and the authors suggested that clonal diversity may have been underestimated. The 56-69-year group was small, and its depth increase did not reach significance, likely because of low power.

The CDR3 regions of human TCRbeta chains were analyzed by immunosequencing. From the authors' description of their analysis: Repertoire TCRs were matched against a reference library of SARS-CoV-2-specific TCRs generated with the MIRA antigen-specificity platform. Breadth meant the fraction of unique TCRs that were SARS-CoV-2-associated, whereas depth meant the fraction of total T cells that were SARS-CoV-2-associated. Using the MIRA data, each spike-specific TCR was assigned both to the spike region to which the TCR was reactive and to a CD4 or CD8 class. Log10-transformed breadth and depth values were compared by one-way ANOVA with Sidak's multiple comparisons tests. This is the immuneACCESS table as TCRdb keeps it, with only in-frame sequences that have V and J called. A part of the clones is gone; compared with another copy, unresolved V genes explain less than half, and the rest is unexplained. V and J calls and clone size are copied from that table; D and trimming were computed from the DNA. This sample comprises 130,000 or so clones, around 83% of them detected only once. 12% of the sample comes from the top ten.

The cysteine opens and the phenylalanine closes a CDR3 of 17 amino acids. CDR3 DNA only is kept here, 51 bases in frame from base 1. CDR1 and CDR2 are read off the germline V gene as ENHRY and SYGVKD. The junction shows trimming of 0 bases on V and 7 bases on J, and the gene matches do not reach 10 bases of it. About this clone: Its antigen is currently not known. No much larger clone exists at a distance of one base, and base qualities are not known.

Read against the paper, the sample's time point label means: baseline before first vaccination. Vaccinee samples were obtained from the UK trials COV001 and COV002, which included a single-blind randomized controlled phase 2/3 trial of AZD1222 (ChAdOx1 nCoV-19) in healthy adults. For TCRbeta chain sequencing, PBMC samples were collected from trial participants at day 0 and at day 28 after the second dose. This sequence uses TRBV10-3 and TRBJ2-1, and 9 bases in between align with TRBD2. The sequence derives from an adult in good health. The sequencing used peripheral blood, collected on day 0 of AZD1222 vaccination. The DNA is TGTGCCATCAGTGAGTCGCAGGGTAGCGGGAGAATAAATGAGCAGTTCTTC. Translation gives CAISESQGSGRINEQFF.